The clone carrying this TCR beta chain was observed a handful of times. Its antigen is as yet unknown. Trimming left V 3 bases short and J 8 bases short, with 11 bases between. The CDR3 has 12 residues. Looked up from germline, CDR1 is DFQATT and CDR2 is SNEGSKA (reference sequence). The data belong to a study of T cells after yellow fever vaccination. The 5'RACE template-switching step produced TCR cDNA and added a universal primer site and UMIs. TCRdb analysed the 5' RACE reads with MiXCR anew, one entry per CDR3 protein. The sample shows over 250,000 distinct CDR3 sequences, over 4% of them seen only once. General study points: Most primary-vaccination clones reappeared after the booster (about 95% CD4, about 88% CD8). Abundant clonotypes from the bulk population could have been carried over as contaminants into FACS-sorted repertoires. Though weaker, the secondary response peaked faster, on day 5 versus 15.

J is TRBJ2-1 and V is TRBV20-1; the D gene is possibly TRBD1 (6 bases). The TCR comes from a young man who received the YFV17D yellow fever vaccine. Specimen: PBMCs, collected 5 days after the yellow fever booster vaccination. CDR3 protein: CSASQQGHEQFF. The CDR3 nucleotides are TGCAGTGCTAGCCAACAGGGTCATGAGCAGTTCTTC.